This TCR beta chain was obtained from a study of PD-1 blockade in mismatch repair-deficient tumors. Study summary: Enrolled about 2013-2016, patients had progressing, pretreated mismatch repair-deficient cancers of approximately 13 types. Study-wide results and caveats: Rapid post-treatment expansion, then contraction, generally preceding radiologic response, marked tumor-resident clones.

Every patient had mismatch repair deficiency by PCR or immunohistochemistry. TCRs were sequenced from a few patients responding to pembrolizumab. Method: immunoSEQ multiplex PCR; TCRdb's copy keeps in-frame clones and lacks some. The repertoire has roughly 84,000 clones, about 85% of them found once; the top ten carry more than 2.5%. This clone was picked up a small number of times. Its specificity is not known. Germline V lookup: CDR1 LGHNA, CDR2 YNFKEQ. This CDR3 contains 12 residues. V was shortened by 0 bases and J by 8 bases, with 7 bases between the two germline ends. The sequencing here drew on peripheral blood, taken 12 weeks after starting pembrolizumab. The rearrangement links TRBV4-2 to TRBJ1-2; TRBD1 is a possible D gene (5 bases). The receptor was derived from an adult with mismatch repair-deficient cancer. CDR3 amino acids: CASSQEAGGYTF. The DNA for the CDR3 is TGTGCCAGCAGCCAAGAGGCAGGGGGCTACACCTTC.